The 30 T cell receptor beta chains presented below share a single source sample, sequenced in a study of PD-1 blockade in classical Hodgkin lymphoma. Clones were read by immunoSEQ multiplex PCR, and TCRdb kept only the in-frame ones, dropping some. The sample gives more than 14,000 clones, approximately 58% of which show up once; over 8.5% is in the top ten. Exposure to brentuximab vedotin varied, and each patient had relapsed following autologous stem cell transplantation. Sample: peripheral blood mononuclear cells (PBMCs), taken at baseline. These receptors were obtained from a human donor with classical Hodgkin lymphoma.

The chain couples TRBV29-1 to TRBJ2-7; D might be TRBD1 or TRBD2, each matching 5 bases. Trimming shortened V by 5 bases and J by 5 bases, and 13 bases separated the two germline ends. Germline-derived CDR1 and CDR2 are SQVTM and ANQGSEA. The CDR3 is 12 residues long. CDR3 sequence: CSVSRGADEQYF. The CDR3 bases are TGCAGCGTTTCGAGAGGGGCGGACGAGCAGTACTTC.

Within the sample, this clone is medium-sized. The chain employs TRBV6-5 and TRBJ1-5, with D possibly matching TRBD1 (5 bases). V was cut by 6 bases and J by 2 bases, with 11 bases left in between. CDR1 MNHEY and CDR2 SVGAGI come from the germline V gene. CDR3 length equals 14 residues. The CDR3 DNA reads TGTGCCAGCAGCTCAGGGTTTGGCAATCAGCCCCAGCATTTT. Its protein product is CASSSGFGNQPQHF.

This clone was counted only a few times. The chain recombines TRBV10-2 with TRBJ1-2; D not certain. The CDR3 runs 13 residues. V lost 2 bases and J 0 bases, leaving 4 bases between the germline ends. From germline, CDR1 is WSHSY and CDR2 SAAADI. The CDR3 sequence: CASSELANYGYTF. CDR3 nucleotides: TGCGCCAGCAGTGAGCTGGCTAACTATGGCTACACCTTC.

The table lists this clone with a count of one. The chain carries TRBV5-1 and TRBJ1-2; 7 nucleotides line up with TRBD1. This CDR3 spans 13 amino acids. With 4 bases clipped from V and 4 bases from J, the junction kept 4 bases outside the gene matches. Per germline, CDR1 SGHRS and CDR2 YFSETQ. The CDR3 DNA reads TGCGCCAGCAGCCCGACAGGGATCTATGGCTACACCTTC. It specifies CASSPTGIYGYTF.

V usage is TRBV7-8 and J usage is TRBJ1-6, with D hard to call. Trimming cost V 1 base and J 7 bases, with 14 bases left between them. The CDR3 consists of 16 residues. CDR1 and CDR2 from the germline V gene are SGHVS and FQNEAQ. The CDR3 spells CASSLGFGVRNSPLHF. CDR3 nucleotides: TGTGCCAGCAGCTTAGGATTCGGGGTTCGCAATTCACCCCTCCACTTT.

DNA of the CDR3: TGTGCCAGCAGCTTGCGGCCCGGGAGGGGGTCCTACAATGAGCAGTTCTTC. Encoded protein: CASSLRPGRGSYNEQFF. V and J are TRBV5-8 and TRBJ2-1; 8 nucleotides line up with TRBD2. Germline V lookup: CDR1 SGHTS, CDR2 YDEGEE. Trimming cost V 1 base and J 1 base; bases outside gene matches: 7. The CDR3 spans 17 residues.

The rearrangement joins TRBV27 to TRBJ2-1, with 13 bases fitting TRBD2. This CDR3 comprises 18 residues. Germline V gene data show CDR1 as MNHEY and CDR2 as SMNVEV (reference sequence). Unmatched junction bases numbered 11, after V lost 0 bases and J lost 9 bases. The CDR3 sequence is CASSLSRTSGRLGGEQFF. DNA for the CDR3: TGTGCCAGCAGTTTATCGCGGACTAGCGGGAGACTGGGCGGTGAGCAGTTCTTC.

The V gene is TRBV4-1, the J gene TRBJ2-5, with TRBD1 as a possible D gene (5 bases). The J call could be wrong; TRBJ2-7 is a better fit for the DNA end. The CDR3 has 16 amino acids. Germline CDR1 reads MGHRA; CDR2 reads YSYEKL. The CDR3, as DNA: TGCGCCAGCAGCCAAGAGGGGCTCCTCAGCTCCTACGAGCAGTACTTC. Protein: CASSQEGLLSSYEQYF.

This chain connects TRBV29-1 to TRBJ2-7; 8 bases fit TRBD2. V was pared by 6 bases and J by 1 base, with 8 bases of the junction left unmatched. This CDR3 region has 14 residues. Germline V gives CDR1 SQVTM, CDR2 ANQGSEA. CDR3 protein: CSVSSGTRSYEQYF. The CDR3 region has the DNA TGCAGCGTCTCTTCCGGGACTAGATCCTACGAGCAGTACTTC.

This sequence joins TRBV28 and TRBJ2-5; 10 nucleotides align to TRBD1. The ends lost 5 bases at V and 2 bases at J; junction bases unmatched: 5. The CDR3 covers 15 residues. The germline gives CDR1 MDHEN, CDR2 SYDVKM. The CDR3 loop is CASSGGQGWQETQYF. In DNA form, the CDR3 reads TGTGCCAGCAGTGGGGGACAGGGGTGGCAAGAGACCCAGTACTTC.

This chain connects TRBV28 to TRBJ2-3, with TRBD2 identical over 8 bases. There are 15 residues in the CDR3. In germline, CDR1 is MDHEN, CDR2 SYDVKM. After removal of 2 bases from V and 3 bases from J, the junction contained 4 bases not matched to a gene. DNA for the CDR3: TGTGCCAGCAGTTTAGTAACGGGAGGGACAGATACGCAGTATTTT. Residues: CASSLVTGGTDTQYF.

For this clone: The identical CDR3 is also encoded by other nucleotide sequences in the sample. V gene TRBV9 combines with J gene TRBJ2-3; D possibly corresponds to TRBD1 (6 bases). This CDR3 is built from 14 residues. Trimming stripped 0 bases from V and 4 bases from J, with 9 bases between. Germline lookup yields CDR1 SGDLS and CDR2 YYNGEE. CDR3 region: CASSVGQGSDTQYF. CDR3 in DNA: TGTGCCAGCAGCGTAGGGCAGGGGTCAGATACGCAGTATTTT.

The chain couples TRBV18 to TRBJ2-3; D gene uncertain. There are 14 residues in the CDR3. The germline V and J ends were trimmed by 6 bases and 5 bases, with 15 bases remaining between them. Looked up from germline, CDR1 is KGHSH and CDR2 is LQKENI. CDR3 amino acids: CASSPATTGDTQYF. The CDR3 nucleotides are TGTGCCAGCTCCCCGGCTACCACGGGAGATACGCAGTATTTT.

The CDR3 DNA sequence: TGTGCCAGCAGCTTAAAGGGGCAGGGAGGCACTGAAGCTTTCTTT. It encodes CASSLKGQGGTEAFF. The V call is TRBV7-8, the J call TRBJ1-1, with a tentative D call TRBD1 (5 bases). This CDR3 spans 15 amino acids. The V end lost 2 bases, the J end lost 4 bases, and 14 bases lay between the germline ends. CDR1 is SGHVS, CDR2 FQNEAQ, per germline.

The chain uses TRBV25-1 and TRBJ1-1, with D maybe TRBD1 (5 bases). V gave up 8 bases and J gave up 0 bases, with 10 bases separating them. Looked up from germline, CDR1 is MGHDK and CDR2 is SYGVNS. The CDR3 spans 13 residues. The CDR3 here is CASCGGMNTEAFF. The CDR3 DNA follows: TGTGCCAGCTGCGGGGGGATGAACACTGAAGCTTTCTTT.

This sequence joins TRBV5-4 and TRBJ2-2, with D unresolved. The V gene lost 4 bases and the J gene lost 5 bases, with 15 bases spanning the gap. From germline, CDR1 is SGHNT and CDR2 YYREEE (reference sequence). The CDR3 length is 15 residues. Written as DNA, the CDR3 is TGTGCCAGCAGCCTGAGGTCCGAGTTGACCGGGGAGCTGTTTTTT. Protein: CASSLRSELTGELFF.

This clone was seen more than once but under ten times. CDR3 DNA sequence: TGTGCCAGTAGTATGGACAGGGGAAGGGATCAGCCCCAGCATTTT. It translates to CASSMDRGRDQPQHF. This chain joins TRBV19 and TRBJ1-5, with 9 bases aligning to TRBD1. The J segment lost 5 bases and the V segment lost 3 bases, leaving 5 bases of the junction unmatched. Germline V lookup: CDR1 LNHDA, CDR2 SQIVND (reference sequence). The CDR3 runs 15 residues.

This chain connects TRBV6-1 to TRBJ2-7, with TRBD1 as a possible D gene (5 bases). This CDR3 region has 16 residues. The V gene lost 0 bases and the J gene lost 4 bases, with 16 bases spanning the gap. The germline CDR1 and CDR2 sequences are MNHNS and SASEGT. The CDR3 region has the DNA TGTGCCAGCAGTGAAGCGCTGTTAGGGGCACTTTACGAGCAGTACTTC. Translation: CASSEALLGALYEQYF.

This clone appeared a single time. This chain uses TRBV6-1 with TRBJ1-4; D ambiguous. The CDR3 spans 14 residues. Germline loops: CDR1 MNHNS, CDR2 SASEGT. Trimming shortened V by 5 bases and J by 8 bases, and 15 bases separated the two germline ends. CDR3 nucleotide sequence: TGTGCCAGCAGTAGGTCATCTCACGGCGAAAAACTGTTTTTT. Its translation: CASSRSSHGEKLFF.

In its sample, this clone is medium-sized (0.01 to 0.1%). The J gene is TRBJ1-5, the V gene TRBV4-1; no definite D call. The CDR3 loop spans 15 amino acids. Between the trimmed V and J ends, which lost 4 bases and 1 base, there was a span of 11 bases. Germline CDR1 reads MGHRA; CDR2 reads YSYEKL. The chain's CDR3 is CASSPQPHSNQPQHF. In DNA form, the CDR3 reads TGCGCCAGCAGCCCACAACCTCACAGCAATCAGCCCCAGCATTTT.

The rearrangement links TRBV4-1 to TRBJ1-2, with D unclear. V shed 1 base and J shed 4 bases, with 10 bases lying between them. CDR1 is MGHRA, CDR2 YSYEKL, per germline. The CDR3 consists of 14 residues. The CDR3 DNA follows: TGCGCCAGCAGCCAAGTGCGGGTTGCCTATGGCTACACCTTC. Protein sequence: CASSQVRVAYGYTF.

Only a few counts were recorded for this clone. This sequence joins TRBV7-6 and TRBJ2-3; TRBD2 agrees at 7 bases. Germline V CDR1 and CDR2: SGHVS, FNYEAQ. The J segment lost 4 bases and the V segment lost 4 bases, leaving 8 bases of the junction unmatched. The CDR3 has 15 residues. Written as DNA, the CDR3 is TGTGCCAGCAGCTCAATGGGGGGGTTCCCAGATACGCAGTATTTT. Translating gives CASSSMGGFPDTQYF. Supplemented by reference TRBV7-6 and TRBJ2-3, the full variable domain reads GAGVSQSPRYKVTKRGQDVALRCDPISGHVSLYWYRQALGQGPEFLTYFNYEAQQDKSGLPNDRFSAERPEGSISTLTIQRTEQRDSAMYRCASSSMGGFPDTQYFGPGTRLTVL.

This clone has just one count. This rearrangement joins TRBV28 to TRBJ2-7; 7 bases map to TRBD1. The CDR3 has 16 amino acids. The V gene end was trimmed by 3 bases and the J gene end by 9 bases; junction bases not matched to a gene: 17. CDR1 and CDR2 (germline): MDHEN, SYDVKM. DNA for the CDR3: TGTGCCAGCAGTTTTGTTCCGGGACAGCGAACGGTTGTGCAGTACTTC. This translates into CASSFVPGQRTVVQYF.

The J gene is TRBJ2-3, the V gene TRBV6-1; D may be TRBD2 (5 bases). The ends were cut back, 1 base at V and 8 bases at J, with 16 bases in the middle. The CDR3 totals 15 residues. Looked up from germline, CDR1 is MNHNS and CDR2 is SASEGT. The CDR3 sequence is CASSEGMGDVGTQYF. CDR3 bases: TGTGCCAGCAGTGAAGGTATGGGAGATGTAGGTACGCAGTATTTT.

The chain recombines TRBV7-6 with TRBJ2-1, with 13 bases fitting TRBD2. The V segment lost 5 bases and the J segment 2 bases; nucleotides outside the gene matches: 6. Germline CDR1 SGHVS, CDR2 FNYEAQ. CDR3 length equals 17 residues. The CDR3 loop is CASSPWTSGSPYNEQFF. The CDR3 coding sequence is TGTGCCAGCAGCCCCTGGACTAGCGGGAGCCCCTACAATGAGCAGTTCTTC.

The CDR3 sequence: CASSLGGGIGGETQYF. The CDR3 DNA sequence: TGTGCCAGCAGCTTAGGGGGAGGGATAGGAGGAGAGACCCAGTACTTC. This chain uses TRBV7-2 with TRBJ2-5; TRBD2 aligns across 7 bases. The CDR3 totals 16 residues. The junction had 9 bases not matched to a gene; V was cut back by 1 base and J by 4 bases. Germline V gene data show CDR1 as SGHTA and CDR2 as FQGNSA. Full variable domain (remainder filled in from reference TRBV7-2 and TRBJ2-5): GAGVSQSPSNKVTEKGKDVELRCDPISGHTALYWYRQSLGQGLEFLIYFQGNSAPDKSGLPSDRFSAERTGGSVSTLTIQRTQQEDSAVYLCASSLGGGIGGETQYFGPGTRLLVL.

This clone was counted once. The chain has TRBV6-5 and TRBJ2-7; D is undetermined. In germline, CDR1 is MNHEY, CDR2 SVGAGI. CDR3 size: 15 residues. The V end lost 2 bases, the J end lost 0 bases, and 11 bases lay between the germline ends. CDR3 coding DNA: TGTGCCAGCAGTTACGGGATACCCAGCTCCTACGAGCAGTACTTC. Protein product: CASSYGIPSSYEQYF.

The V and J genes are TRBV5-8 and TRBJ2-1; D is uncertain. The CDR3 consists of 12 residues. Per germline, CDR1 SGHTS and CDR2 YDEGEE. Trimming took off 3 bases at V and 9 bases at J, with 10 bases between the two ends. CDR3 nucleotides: TGTGCCAGCAGCTCCGCTATCGGTGAGCAGTTCTTC. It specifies CASSSAIGEQFF.

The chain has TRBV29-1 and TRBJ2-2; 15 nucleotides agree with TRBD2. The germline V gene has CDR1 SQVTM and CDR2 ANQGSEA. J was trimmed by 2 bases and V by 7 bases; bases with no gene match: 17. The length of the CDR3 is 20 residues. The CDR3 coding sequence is TGCAGCGCCGCGCGGCCCCCGGGACTAGCGGGAGGAAAAAACACCGGGGAGCTGTTTTTT. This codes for CSAARPPGLAGGKNTGELFF.

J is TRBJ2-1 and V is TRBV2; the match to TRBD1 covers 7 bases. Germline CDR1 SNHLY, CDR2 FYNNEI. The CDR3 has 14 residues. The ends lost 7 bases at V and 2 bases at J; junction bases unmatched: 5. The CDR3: CASTSQGAYNEQFF. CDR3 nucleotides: TGTGCCAGCACCTCCCAGGGGGCCTACAATGAGCAGTTCTTC.